This TCR beta chain was retrieved from a study of cytomegalovirus exposure and HLA in healthy donors. Researchers ran the PCR with 60 Vbeta and 13 Jbeta primers. This table comes from immunoSEQ multiplex PCR, and its TCRdb copy is limited to in-frame clones, with some not included. The repertoire holds about 130,000 clones, with about 70% as singletons. This clone was observed a single time. The CDR3 length is 15 residues. V shed 1 base and J 4 bases; nucleotides not matched to a gene: 6. CDR1 and CDR2 from the germline V gene are SEHNR and FQNEAQ (reference sequence). Sequencing used PBMCs. The V call is TRBV7-9, the J call TRBJ1-2; 7 bases fit TRBD1. The clonotype originates from a woman aged 40 to 49 in good health and CMV-seropositive. The DNA for the CDR3 is TGTGCCAGCAGCTTAGTACAGGGGCCCTCCTATGGCTACACCTTC. Its protein is CASSLVQGPSYGYTF.